The next 10 T cell receptor beta chains were all read from a single sample in a study. TCRdb re-called the 5' RACE reads with MiXCR, one entry per CDR3 protein. The sample gives some 45,000 distinct CDR3 sequences, more than 25% of which show up once; under 2.5% is in the top ten. Material: naive CD4+ T cells sorted from blood. Described subset: naive CD4+ T cells, CD4+CD45RA+CD25-. The origin of the receptors is a female donor with breast cancer.

About this clonotype: Since a much larger clone is just one base distant, this may be a read error. The chain links TRBV27 to TRBJ2-7; D is unresolved. The CDR3 runs 15 residues. The germline V gene has CDR1 MNHEY and CDR2 SMNVEV (reference sequence). The ends were cut back, 8 bases at V and 2 bases at J, with 19 bases in the middle. The CDR3 nucleotides are TGTGCCAGCGGTCCCCACTCGGCTACCACCTACGAGCAGTACTTC. Protein sequence: CASGPHSATTYEQYF.

This chain joins TRBV7-2 and TRBJ2-5; D tentatively reads TRBD1 or TRBD2 (5 bases each). The V and J ends lost 1 base and 4 bases respectively, with 13 bases between them. The CDR3 extends over 15 amino acids. Germline assignment: CDR1 SGHTA and CDR2 FQGNSA. The CDR3, as DNA: TGTGCCAGCAGCTTAGTAGCCGGGACGACAGAGACCCAGTACTTC. Translating gives CASSLVAGTTETQYF. The whole variable domain, filled in from reference TRBV7-2 and TRBJ2-5, reads GAGVSQSPSNKVTEKGKDVELRCDPISGHTALYWYRQSLGQGLEFLIYFQGNSAPDKSGLPSDRFSAERTGGSVSTLTIQRTQQEDSAVYLCASSLVAGTTETQYFGPGTRLLVL.

The rearrangement joins TRBV20-1 to TRBJ2-7, with 9 positions matching TRBD1. In germline, CDR1 is DFQATT, CDR2 SNEGSKA (reference sequence). With V trimmed by 0 bases and J by 3 bases, 9 bases remained unmatched. The CDR3 has 16 residues. The CDR3, as DNA: TGCAGTGCTAGAGATACAGGACAGGGGAGATTCTACGAGCAGTACTTC. It yields the protein CSARDTGQGRFYEQYF.

The table lists this clonotype with a few counts. The chain is built from TRBV20-1 and TRBJ1-1; maybe TRBD1 (6 bases). The CDR3 length is 15 residues. The germline V gene encodes CDR1 DFQATT and CDR2 SNEGSKA (reference sequence). V was cut by 0 bases and J by 5 bases, with 16 bases left in between. The CDR3 spells CSARDISGAQTEAFF. CDR3 in DNA: TGCAGTGCTAGAGATATATCGGGGGCGCAGACTGAAGCTTTCTTT.

This clonotype was counted a few times. A much larger clone lies one base from this, so it may be a read error. V gene TRBV7-3 combines with J gene TRBJ1-1; TRBD1 aligns across 7 bases. This CDR3 is 14 amino acids long. Looked up from germline, CDR1 is SGHTA and CDR2 is FQGTGA. In DNA form, the CDR3 reads TGTACCAGCAGCCTGACATCAGGGGGCACTGAAGCTTTCTTT. Translating gives CTSSLTSGGTEAFF.

The rearrangement links TRBV20-1 to TRBJ2-5; TRBD1 aligns across 7 bases. This CDR3 has 14 amino acids. The trim removed 0 bases at V and 0 bases at J, leaving 1 base unmatched. Germline V gene sequence: CDR1 DFQATT, CDR2 SNEGSKA (reference sequence). The CDR3 DNA is TGCAGTGCTAGAGACGACAGGGACCAAGAGACCCAGTACTTC. Its translation is CSARDDRDQETQYF.

V gene TRBV29-1 combines with J gene TRBJ2-7; TRBD1 matches at 10 bases. J was trimmed by 3 bases and V by 4 bases; bases with no gene match: 0. The CDR3 sequence is 12 residues long. The germline V gene encodes CDR1 SQVTM and CDR2 ANQGSEA. For the CDR3, the DNA is TGCAGCGTTGGGACAGGGGGCTACGAGCAGTACTTC. It specifies CSVGTGGYEQYF.

This clonotype came up a few times. The chain carries TRBV5-1 and TRBJ2-4; either TRBD1 or TRBD2 may fit D (5 bases each). Trimming cost V 0 bases and J 7 bases, with 11 bases left between them. The CDR3 consists of 14 residues. Germline V gives CDR1 SGHRS, CDR2 YFSETQ. DNA of the CDR3: TGCGCCAGCAGCTTGGATCAAGAGGGGAACATTCAGTACTTC. Translation gives CASSLDQEGNIQYF.

This clonotype was recorded a few times. The chain carries TRBV2 and TRBJ2-2; no clear D. Germline CDR1 is SNHLY and CDR2 is FYNNEI. Trimming removed 4 bases from V and 6 bases from J, with 6 bases in between. The CDR3 sequence is 12 residues long. The CDR3 DNA follows: TGTGCCAGCAGTGGGGTGTCCGGGGAGCTGTTTTTT. It is translated as CASSGVSGELFF.

This clonotype is classed as medium-sized. The chain has TRBV29-1 and TRBJ2-1; 10 bases map to TRBD2. CDR1 SQVTM and CDR2 ANQGSEA come from the germline V gene. V lost 5 bases and J lost 4; bases outside the gene matches: 5. This CDR3 has 14 residues. CDR3 DNA sequence: TGCAGCGTTTCTAGCGGGAGAAGGTACAATGAGCAGTTCTTC. Translated, it gives CSVSSGRRYNEQFF.